This TCR beta chain was observed in a study of T cell clones after liver transplantation. About the study: HCV positivity affected three of eight recipients; the rest lacked autoimmune or viral indications. Tolerant meant at least one year fully off immunosuppression without liver enzymes above twice normal. General observations from the study: These preliminary findings come from unstandardized post-transplant sampling times.

To note about this clone: Its antigen is unknown.

TCRdb keeps only in-frame clones here, not all; method: immunoSEQ multiplex PCR. The sample shows around 110,000 clones, about nine tenths of them seen only once. The TCR comes from a human patient who received a liver transplant. Some of the T cells might come from the graft donor. Sequenced material: CD4+ T cells from blood, taken 12 months after liver transplant.

CDR3 in DNA: TGTGCCAGCAGGGTGGGGGACGGACGGGAGGCTTTCTTT. This translates into CASRVGDGREAFF. The rearrangement joins TRBV6-1 to TRBJ1-1; D may be TRBD1 (5 bases). Trimming left V 6 bases short and J 11 bases short, with 19 bases between. Germline V lookup: CDR1 MNHNS, CDR2 SASEGT. The CDR3 runs to 13 residues.